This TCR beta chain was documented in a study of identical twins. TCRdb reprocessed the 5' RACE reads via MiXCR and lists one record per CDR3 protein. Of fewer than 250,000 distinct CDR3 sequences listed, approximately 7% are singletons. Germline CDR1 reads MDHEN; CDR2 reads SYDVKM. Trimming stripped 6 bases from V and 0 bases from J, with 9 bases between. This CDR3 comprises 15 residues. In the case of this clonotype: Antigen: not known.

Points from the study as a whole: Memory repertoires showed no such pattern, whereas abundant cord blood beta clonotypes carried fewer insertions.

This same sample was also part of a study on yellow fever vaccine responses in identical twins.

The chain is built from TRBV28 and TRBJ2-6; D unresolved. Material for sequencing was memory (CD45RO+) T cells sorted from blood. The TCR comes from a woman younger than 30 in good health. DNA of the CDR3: TGTGCCAGCAGCGGTCAGAGCTCTGGGGCCAACGTCCTGACTTTC. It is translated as CASSGQSSGANVLTF.